In this sample, the clone carrying this T cell receptor (beta chain) turned up once. The sample originates from a study of OX40 agonist ivuxolimab in advanced cancers. CDR3 length equals 15 residues. In germline, CDR1 is SGHTA, CDR2 FQGTGA. Trimming removed 1 base from V and 2 bases from J, with 11 bases in between. Only in-frame clones appear in the TCRdb table, and some are missing; sequencing was by immunoSEQ multiplex PCR. The sample lists 70,000 to 95,000 clones; roughly 88% were seen once. Individuals having autoimmune disease history or systemic immunosuppression were not enrolled. Source: CD4+ or CD8+ T cells sorted from blood, taken in a trial of the OX40 agonist ivuxolimab. The receptor was isolated from an adult with an advanced solid tumor such as melanoma, head and neck, liver or kidney cancer. The chain uses TRBV7-3 and TRBJ2-5; D is possibly TRBD1 or TRBD2 (6 bases each). DNA of the CDR3: TGTGCCAGCAGCTTAATGGGGGGCCTGCAAGAGACCCAGTACTTC. Its protein is CASSLMGGLQETQYF.